This T cell receptor beta chain was documented in a study of monozygotic twins with inflammatory bowel disease. General study results and limits: Among IBD patients, TCRbeta diversity (inverse Simpson) was lower than in healthy co-twins.

TCRdb re-called the 5' RACE reads and catalogs CDR3 proteins one per entry, DNA excluded. The sample table sets out about 160,000 distinct CDR3 sequences. In germline, CDR1 is LGHNA, CDR2 YSLEER. The CDR3 covers 18 residues. Points on this clonotype: Its antigen is not known.

The specimen sequenced was blood. This clonotype originated in a human donor with ulcerative colitis or Crohn's disease, or a healthy co-twin of an affected twin (not recorded which). The V call is TRBV4-3, the J call TRBJ1-3; no DNA is available, so the TRBD1 call from TCRdb remains unchecked. CDR3 residues: CASSQDPPSSEATNTIYF.